Each of the 22 T cell receptor beta chains below was sequenced from the same sample in a study of blood T cell repertoires in COVID-19 (dated by TCRdb to 2020 to 2022). Receptors were amplified or captured by the immunoSEQ multiplex PCR assay. Sourced from immuneACCESS, this table was stored by TCRdb with only in-frame sequences that have V and J called. A share of the clones is absent; for the studies checked, an unresolved V gene accounts for under half, and the remainder has no known explanation. Here the sample has about 190,000 clones; 70% to 85% occur a single time. 12% of the sample rests with the top ten. Sequencing was carried out using peripheral blood. The receptors here all came from a woman in her fifties or sixties with acute or convalescent COVID-19.

The chain recombines TRBV5-6 with TRBJ1-2; 7 bases line up with TRBD1. V gave up 0 bases and J gave up 7 bases; unmatched junction bases: 9. CDR1 is SGHDT, CDR2 YYEEEE, per germline. This CDR3 spans 15 amino acids. CDR3: CASSLEVRGRPGYTF. The CDR3 DNA reads as TGTGCCAGCAGCTTGGAAGTGAGGGGGCGACCTGGCTACACCTTC.

The chain uses TRBV7-2 and TRBJ2-1, with TRBD1 identical over 7 bases. Trimming cost V 1 base and J 11 bases; bases outside gene matches: 5. Germline values: CDR1 SGHTA, CDR2 FQGNSA. The CDR3 totals 13 residues. CDR3 nucleotide sequence: TGTGCCAGCAGCTTAGGTGGACAGGCCCAGCAGTTCTTC. Encoded protein: CASSLGGQAQQFF.

This chain uses TRBV29-1 with TRBJ2-5; D unclear. This CDR3 has 15 amino acids. Germline V lookup: CDR1 SQVTM, CDR2 ANQGSEA. V was clipped by 4 bases and J by 5 bases, with 20 bases between them. The CDR3 DNA is TGCAGCGTTGGAATTGGATCCACGACACGGGAGACCCAGTACTTC. Protein product: CSVGIGSTTRETQYF.

The chain has TRBV6-2 or TRBV6-3 and TRBJ1-2; 12 nucleotides match TRBD1. Per the germline V gene, CDR1 is MNHEY and CDR2 is SVGEGT. This CDR3 contains 15 residues. V dropped 3 bases and J dropped 6; count of bases not matched to a gene: 5. The chain's CDR3 is CASSYPGTGGHGYTF. The CDR3 DNA reads as TGTGCCAGCAGTTATCCCGGGACAGGGGGCCATGGCTACACCTTC.

The chain combines TRBV7-2 with TRBJ1-1; TRBD1 matches 9 bases. Germline values: CDR1 SGHTA, CDR2 FQGNSA. J was trimmed by 6 bases and V by 3 bases; bases with no gene match: 8. The length of the CDR3 is 15 residues. The CDR3 is CASSFSGTGRAEAFF. The CDR3 DNA follows: TGTGCCAGCAGCTTTTCCGGGACAGGGAGAGCTGAAGCTTTCTTT. Combining the CDR3 with reference TRBV7-2 and TRBJ1-1 gives the whole variable domain GAGVSQSPSNKVTEKGKDVELRCDPISGHTALYWYRQSLGQGLEFLIYFQGNSAPDKSGLPSDRFSAERTGGSVSTLTIQRTQQEDSAVYLCASSFSGTGRAEAFFGQGTRLTVV.

V and J are TRBV6-6 and TRBJ2-7, with 11 positions matching TRBD2. The CDR3 is made up of 14 amino acids. Germline CDR1 and CDR2: MNHNY and SVGAGI (reference sequence). Trimming cost V 7 bases and J 2 bases; bases outside gene matches: 4. The CDR3 here is CASTQTSGAYEQYF. CDR3 DNA sequence: TGTGCCAGCACCCAGACTAGCGGGGCCTACGAGCAGTACTTC.

The chain combines TRBV27 with TRBJ1-4; perhaps TRBD1 as D (5 bases). V lost 5 bases to trimming and J lost 8 bases, with 18 bases between them. CDR1 MNHEY and CDR2 SMNVEV come from the germline V gene (reference sequence). The CDR3 covers 15 residues. CDR3 in DNA: TGTGCCAGCAGTCCCTCGGCAGGGTGGGAAGAAAAACTGTTTTTT. It specifies CASSPSAGWEEKLFF. The whole variable domain, remainder taken from reference TRBV27 and TRBJ1-4, is EAQVTQNPRYLITVTGKKLTVTCSQNMNHEYMSWYRQDPGLGLRQIYYSMNVEVTDKGDVPEGYKVSRKEKRNFPLILESPSPNQTSLYFCASSPSAGWEEKLFFGSGTQLSVL.

This chain uses TRBV15 with TRBJ2-2, with D tentatively TRBD2 (6 bases). The CDR3 runs 16 residues. Looked up from germline, CDR1 is LNHNV and CDR2 is YYDKDF (reference sequence). V was trimmed by 1 base and J by 6 bases, leaving 15 bases between them. The CDR3 sequence: CATSRVRGERAGELFF. CDR3 nucleotides: TGTGCCACCAGCAGAGTTCGGGGTGAGCGGGCCGGGGAGCTGTTTTTT.

J is TRBJ1-2 and V is TRBV7-9; 11 bases fit TRBD1. Per germline, CDR1 SEHNR and CDR2 FQNEAQ (reference sequence). This CDR3 region has 16 residues. V lost 1 base, J lost 2 bases, and 3 bases stayed unmatched. Written as DNA, the CDR3 is TGTGCCAGCAGCTTAGTCGGACAGGGGGCAAACTATGGCTACACCTTC. This sequence encodes CASSLVGQGANYGYTF.

This chain uses TRBV28 with TRBJ2-7; 7 nucleotides align to TRBD2. The CDR3 loop spans 18 amino acids. CDR1 and CDR2 from the germline V gene are MDHEN and SYDVKM. The V and J ends lost 2 bases and 2 bases, in that order; junction bases with no gene match: 15. For the CDR3, the DNA is TGTGCCAGCAGTTTACCTCTAGCGGACCCCCTTACCACCTACGAGCAGTACTTC. It codes for CASSLPLADPLTTYEQYF.

V is TRBV9 and J is TRBJ1-3, with D tentatively TRBD1 (5 bases). The CDR3 contains 18 residues. CDR1 SGDLS and CDR2 YYNGEE come from the germline V gene. V was trimmed by 4 bases and J by 0 bases, leaving 20 bases between them. This CDR3 reads CASSTNPPGPFSGNTIYF. CDR3 in DNA: TGTGCCAGCAGCACTAACCCCCCAGGGCCTTTCTCTGGAAACACCATATATTTT.

The chain joins TRBV19 to TRBJ2-6; D ambiguous. CDR1 and CDR2 (germline): LNHDA, SQIVND (reference sequence). The CDR3 loop spans 14 amino acids. Trimming stripped 6 bases from V and 0 bases from J, with 6 bases between. CDR3 loop: CASRMSSGANVLTF. The CDR3 DNA sequence: TGTGCCAGTAGGATGAGCTCTGGGGCCAACGTCCTGACTTTC.

This clone turned up a few times. This chain connects TRBV6-5 to TRBJ2-1; D may be TRBD1 (6 bases). V was pared by 7 bases and J by 5 bases, with 18 bases between. The germline CDR1 and CDR2 sequences are MNHEY and SVGAGI. CDR3 length equals 15 residues. Here the CDR3 reads CASKITWTDHNEQFF. DNA for the CDR3: TGTGCCAGCAAAATCACATGGACAGATCACAATGAGCAGTTCTTC.

The V and J genes are TRBV7-4 and TRBJ1-5; no definite D call. The CDR3 is made up of 14 amino acids. The ends were cut back, 11 bases at V and 0 bases at J, with 14 bases in the middle. CDR1 SGHVT and CDR2 SQSDAQ come from the germline V gene. CDR3 amino acids: CAHLWPHSNQPQHF. CDR3 bases: TGTGCCCATCTTTGGCCGCATAGCAATCAGCCCCAGCATTTT. Complete variable domain (other parts from reference TRBV7-4 and TRBJ1-5): GAGVSQSPRYKVAKRGRDVALRCDSISGHVTLYWYRQTLGQGSEVLTYSQSDAQRDKSGRPSGRFSAERPERSVSTLKIQRTEQGDSAVYLCAHLWPHSNQPQHFGDGTRLSIL.

The chain employs TRBV18 and TRBJ2-6; 9 bases match TRBD1. The V gene end was trimmed by 5 bases and the J gene end by 0 bases; junction bases not matched to a gene: 5. CDR3 length: 17 residues. Germline-derived CDR1 and CDR2 are KGHSH and LQKENI. The CDR3 nucleotides read TGTGCCAGCTCATTGGGACAGGGAAGCTCTGGGGCCAACGTCCTGACTTTC. Its translation is CASSLGQGSSGANVLTF.

V gene TRBV27 combines with J gene TRBJ1-6; 7 nucleotides line up with TRBD1. The CDR3 covers 17 residues. CDR1 and CDR2 (germline): MNHEY, SMNVEV (reference sequence). V gave up 3 bases and J gave up 1 base; unmatched junction bases: 6. CDR3 in DNA: TGTGCCAGCAGTTTTTCTCCAGGGGGATCCTATAATTCACCCCTCCACTTT. Translated, it gives CASSFSPGGSYNSPLHF.

The V gene is TRBV7-9, the J gene TRBJ1-1; tentative D call: TRBD1 (5 bases). Germline lookup yields CDR1 SEHNR and CDR2 FQNEAQ (reference sequence). The CDR3 has 13 amino acids. V lost 5 bases and J 1 base, leaving 8 bases between the germline ends. The CDR3 is CASSDQGNTEAFF. CDR3 nucleotides: TGTGCCAGCAGCGACCAGGGGAACACTGAAGCTTTCTTT.

The rearrangement joins TRBV6-1 to TRBJ1-5, with D possibly being TRBD1 (6 bases). Germline V gene data show CDR1 as MNHNS and CDR2 as SASEGT. V dropped 6 bases and J dropped 0 bases, with 18 bases sitting between them. The CDR3 has 17 amino acids. The CDR3 reads CASRERTDSYSNQPQHF. For the CDR3, the DNA is TGTGCCAGCAGGGAAAGGACAGATAGTTATAGCAATCAGCCCCAGCATTTT.

This chain links TRBV27 with TRBJ2-7; D is possibly TRBD1 (5 bases). Per the germline V gene, CDR1 is MNHEY and CDR2 is SMNVEV (reference sequence). With 6 bases removed from V and 0 bases from J, the gap between germline ends came to 15 bases. CDR3 size: 15 residues. The DNA for the CDR3 is TGTGCCAGCAGCCATCTGACAGACCTCTCCTACGAGCAGTACTTC. Protein sequence: CASSHLTDLSYEQYF.

The rearrangement uses TRBV5-4 and TRBJ1-1; the match to TRBD1 covers 9 bases. Germline V gene lookup returns CDR1 SGHNT and CDR2 YYREEE (reference sequence). Unmatched junction bases numbered 5, after V lost 4 bases and J lost 1 base. CDR3 size: 15 residues. DNA for the CDR3: TGTGCCAGCAGCCTCCGACAGGGGGAGAACACTGAAGCTTTCTTT. Protein: CASSLRQGENTEAFF.

The CDR3 region has the DNA TGTGCCAGCAGCCAGGACGGACAGGGGGCAAATTCACCCCTCCACTTT. Protein: CASSQDGQGANSPLHF. This chain links TRBV7-9 with TRBJ1-6; 11 bases are shared with TRBD1. This CDR3 is built from 16 residues. Trimming at V came to 5 bases and at J to 7 bases, leaving 7 bases not matched to a gene. CDR1 is SEHNR, CDR2 FQNEAQ, per germline (reference sequence).

V usage is TRBV5-1 and J usage is TRBJ1-1, with D perhaps TRBD1 (5 bases). The CDR3 is 13 amino acids. Germline V lookup: CDR1 SGHRS, CDR2 YFSETQ. Trimming pared 2 bases from V and 0 bases from J, leaving 5 bases between. CDR3 residues: CASSLGVNTEAFF. For the CDR3, the DNA is TGCGCCAGCAGCTTAGGGGTGAACACTGAAGCTTTCTTT.